This T cell receptor (beta chain) was sequenced in a study of T cell changes during pregnancy in multiple sclerosis. Sequencing was performed with immunoSEQ multiplex PCR; in TCRdb, only in-frame clones are kept and a portion is missing. The sample includes approximately 100,000 clones, 94% of them seen just once. CDR3 length: 16 residues. The V and J ends lost 4 bases and 1 base respectively, with 14 bases between them. Germline V gives CDR1 SGHRS, CDR2 YFSETQ. The chain uses TRBV5-1 and TRBJ2-2, with TRBD1 as a possible D gene (6 bases). The source material was peripheral blood, sampled before pregnancy. This sequence was found in a female donor with multiple sclerosis, enrolled in a pregnancy study. CDR3 bases: TGCGCCAGCAGCCTTGGGCCGGGACAGAACACCGGGGAGCTGTTTTTT. As protein: CASSLGPGQNTGELFF.